The source of this TCR beta chain is a study of OX40 agonist ivuxolimab in advanced cancers. Concerning the study at large: Ivuxolimab was an agonistic, fully human IgG2 monoclonal antibody directed against OX40 (CD134), a costimulatory receptor. Intravenous ivuxolimab was administered to patients every 2 weeks at six dose levels: 0.01, 0.1, 0.3, 1.5, 3 and 10 mg/kg. Among the approximately 50 dose-escalation patients, some 20 had hepatocellular carcinoma, roughly 15 melanoma, 9 renal cell carcinoma and 9 head and neck cancer. In the dose-escalation cohort, over 65% of patients were male, and the mean age was about 55 years, with a range of about 20 to 79. Patients were allowed to have had prior anti-PD-1, anti-PD-L1 or anti-CTLA-4 therapy, and approximately 40% of the dose-escalation patients had been treated with checkpoint inhibitors. Partial responses occurred in three dose-escalation patients: two with cutaneous melanoma and one with hepatocellular carcinoma. The purpose of peripheral TCRbeta sequencing was to test whether ivuxolimab changed TCR sequence diversity and led to clonal T-cell expansion. The paper describes the monotherapy dose-escalation part (N of about 52 patients) of the phase I trial of ivuxolimab.

The trial excluded patients who had a history of autoimmune disease or who were on systemic immunosuppression. Peripheral blood for TCR sequencing was drawn from every dose cohort at baseline, at cycle 4 day 1 and at cycle 7 day 1. The samples were drawn from a first-in-human, open-label, multicenter phase I dose-escalation trial of ivuxolimab. Adults with locally advanced or metastatic melanoma, renal cell carcinoma, hepatocellular carcinoma or head and neck squamous cell carcinoma were enrolled in the trial. CD4+ and CD8+ T cells were sorted separately from peripheral blood before TCR sequencing. Regarding this clone: The antigen it recognizes is unknown. Within one base of it there is no much larger clone, and no base qualities were kept.

CDR1 and CDR2, looked up from the germline V gene (reference sequence), are SEHNR and FQNEAQ. Trimming leaves V shorter by 6 bases and J shorter by 6 bases, with the junction holding 9 bases beyond the gene matches. CDR3 length: 16 amino acids, cysteine to phenylalanine. Only the CDR3 portion is preserved as DNA: 48 bases, with reading frame beginning at the first base. For sequencing of the TCRbeta CDR3 region, genomic DNA was extracted from the sorted cells. The immunoSEQ Assay was used for sequencing of TCRbeta CDR3 regions. This is the immuneACCESS table as TCRdb keeps it, with only in-frame sequences that have V and J called. A part of the clones is gone; compared with another copy, unresolved V genes explain less than half, and the rest is unexplained. The sample table shows about 5,900 clones, and over 65% are seen once. The top ten constitute 12% of the sample. The paper's findings and limits, for the study overall: On average, CD8+ T cells showed more expanded clones than CD4+ T cells after ivuxolimab. Low levels of normalized T-cell clonal expansion were also seen in some patients who did not respond. In partial responders in the 0.1-3.0 mg/kg groups, normalized peripheral clonal expansion was found to be among the lowest, especially among CD8+ T cells. The antigen specificity of the peripheral T cells that underwent clonal expansion was not determined. At doses of 0.1 to 3.0 mg/kg, clonal expansion of both CD4+ and CD8+ blood T cells was observed from baseline to week 6.

The chain links TRBV7-9 with TRBJ2-3; 13 junctional bases match TRBD2. The receptor's source is an adult with an advanced solid tumor such as melanoma, head and neck, liver or kidney cancer. The specimen was CD4+ or CD8+ T cells sorted from blood, collected in a trial of the OX40 agonist ivuxolimab. The CDR3 has the sequence CASSPGLAGVLDTQYF. The sequenced DNA is TGTGCCAGCAGTCCCGGACTAGCGGGAGTTCTGGATACGCAGTATTTT.